This T cell receptor (beta chain) stems from a study of OX40 agonist ivuxolimab in advanced cancers. Study at large: Melanoma, hepatocellular carcinoma, head and neck or renal cell cancer occurred in dose-escalation patients. People who had prior anti-PD-1, anti-PD-L1 or anti-CTLA-4 therapy could take part, and under 45% had some. In three patients, partial responses were observed, one with hepatocellular carcinoma and two with cutaneous melanoma. Study outcomes and limitations: Antigen specificity was not determined for the expanded peripheral T cells.

This CDR3 region has 17 residues. Unmatched junction bases numbered 11, after V lost 1 base and J lost 8 bases. Germline CDR1 reads SGHKS; CDR2 reads YYEKEE (reference sequence). Here immunoSEQ multiplex PCR was the method, and the copy in TCRdb shows in-frame clones only, minus some. The sample holds more than 15,000 clones, around 90% seen once. A remark on this clone: What it recognizes is unknown.

The receptor was isolated from an adult with an advanced solid tumor such as melanoma, head and neck, liver or kidney cancer. The chain combines TRBV5-5 with TRBJ1-5; 11 nucleotides align to TRBD1. The specimen comprised CD4+ or CD8+ T cells sorted from blood, sampled in a trial of the OX40 agonist ivuxolimab. The CDR3 reads CASSLWSGTGGPEPQHF. For the CDR3, the DNA is TGTGCCAGCAGCTTGTGGTCCGGGACAGGGGGACCGGAGCCCCAGCATTTT.